Listed here is a single T cell receptor beta chain. Its matching antigen is unknown. This entry belongs to a study of cytomegalovirus exposure and HLA in healthy donors. Study results and limitations: Three of the chains that were CMV-associated were confirmed in vitro to be specific for CMV antigens. Reported results showed that the classifier diagnosed cytomegalovirus status with high specificity and sensitivity. Subsequent analysis showed first-cohort TCR clusters tending to co-occur in 95 to 150 validation repertoires.

The method was immunoSEQ multiplex PCR; TCRdb's version includes in-frame clones alone and lacks a portion of them. The sample has around 66,000 clones; nearly 98% are singletons. Unmatched junction bases numbered 0, after V lost 3 bases and J lost 5 bases. The CDR3 covers 12 residues. CDR1 and CDR2 (germline): MNHNS, SASEGT. The sequencing input was PBMCs. V is TRBV6-1 and J is TRBJ2-7; 8 bases agree with TRBD2. The clonotype comes from a woman between 18 and 29 years old in good health and CMV-seropositive. CDR3 residues: CASSETSDEQYF. DNA of the CDR3: TGTGCCAGCAGTGAGACTAGCGACGAGCAGTACTTC.